In this sample, the clone carrying this T cell receptor beta chain turned up a few times. Antigen specificity is unknown. Expressed TCRB transcripts were sequenced after all isolated RNA was converted to cDNA. The protocol was immunoSEQ multiplex PCR, while the TCRdb copy is restricted to in-frame clones and leaves out a portion. The sample lists under 800,000 clones, about 14% seen once, with under 0.095% in the top ten. Using CD45RO/CCR7/CD25/CD127/CD95/CD27, CD4+ naive, central memory, regulatory and stem cell-like memory cells were sorted. The CDR3 consists of 16 residues. Germline lookup yields CDR1 MDHEN and CDR2 SYDVKM. The V end was cut by 4 bases, the J end by 4 bases, with 18 bases between. This entry comes from a study of beta chain features in type 1 diabetes. Study-wide findings and caveats: PCR might favor shorter templates, but any such skew would affect patients and controls equally.

This sequence originates from a man aged 18-30 years in good health. Sequenced input: naive CD4+ T cells from blood. The rearrangement joins TRBV28 to TRBJ2-3, with a possible D match to TRBD2 (6 bases). The CDR3 DNA follows: TGTGCCAGCAGTTCACTGACTAGTGCAGTGTCAGATACGCAGTATTTT. As protein: CASSSLTSAVSDTQYF.